This TCR beta chain was found in a study of T cell responses to AZD1222 COVID-19 vaccine. General study points: Repertoire collection took place solely once the T cell response had peaked. Rises in breadth and depth of Spike-specific TCRs came after two AZD1222 doses. It was only 6 or 7 AZD1222 recipients who were seropositive at baseline.

Clones were sequenced by immunoSEQ multiplex PCR, and TCRdb holds only the in-frame ones, with some missing. The sample shows fewer than 150,000 clones, 88% of them seen only once. In the case of this clone: Its antigen is as yet unknown.

V was clipped by 1 base and J by 5 bases, with 15 bases between them. The CDR3 loop spans 15 amino acids. The germline V gene encodes CDR1 LGHDT and CDR2 YNNKEL (reference sequence). This material consisted of peripheral blood, taken on day 0 of AZD1222 vaccination. The clonotype originates from an adult in good health. The J gene is TRBJ2-7, the V gene TRBV3-1 (or the pseudogene TRBV3-2); D call uncertain. The CDR3, as DNA: TGTGCCAGCAGCCAAGGGGCAGCCCGCACCGACGAGCAGTACTTC. Translated, it gives CASSQGAARTDEQYF.